This T cell receptor (beta chain) was obtained from a study of blood T cells in healthy people across ages. Each sample provided at least 5.5 micrograms of extracted total RNA. Germline V lookup: CDR1 SGDLS, CDR2 YYNGEE. Trimming shortened V by 0 bases and J by 6 bases, and 19 bases separated the two germline ends. This CDR3 contains 16 residues. A second PCR, run for about 7 to 11 cycles, used a sample-barcoded 5' primer plus a J-beta primer mix. Each cDNA molecule received a tag from a template-switch adaptor that had 12 random nucleotides. TCRdb analysed the 5' RACE reads with MiXCR anew, one entry per CDR3 protein. The sample consists of about 640,000 distinct CDR3 sequences, approximately 30% of them appearing once. This clonotype was detected a few times.

The clonotype was recovered from a woman aged 80 or over in good health. V and J are TRBV9 and TRBJ2-7; possibly TRBD1 for D (6 bases). The specimen was blood. CDR3 residues: CASSVAGGPWGFEQYF. DNA of the CDR3: TGTGCCAGCAGCGTAGCTGGGGGCCCTTGGGGGTTCGAGCAGTACTTC.